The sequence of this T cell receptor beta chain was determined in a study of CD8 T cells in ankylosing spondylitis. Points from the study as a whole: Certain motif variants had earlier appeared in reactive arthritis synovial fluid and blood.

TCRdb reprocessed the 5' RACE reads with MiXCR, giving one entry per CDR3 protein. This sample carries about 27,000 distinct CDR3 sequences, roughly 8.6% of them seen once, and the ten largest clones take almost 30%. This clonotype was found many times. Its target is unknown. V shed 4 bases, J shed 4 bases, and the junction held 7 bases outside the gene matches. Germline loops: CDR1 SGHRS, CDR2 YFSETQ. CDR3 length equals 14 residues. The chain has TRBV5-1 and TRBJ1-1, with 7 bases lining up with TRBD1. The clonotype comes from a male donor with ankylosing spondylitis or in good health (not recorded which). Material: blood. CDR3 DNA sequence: TGCGCCAGCAGCGAGGACAGGCGGAGCACTGAAGCTTTCTTT. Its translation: CASSEDRRSTEAFF.